These 15 T cell receptor beta chains were sequenced from one sample in a study of vaccination and CD4 T cells after COVID-19 (dated by TCRdb to between 2021 and 2024). Taken with the paper, the label for treatment or condition translates to: roughly ten-day PBMC culture with coronavirus spike peptide pools or control peptides (ViraFEST assay). The library relied on PCR. Instrument used: Illumina iSeq 100. At the Johns Hopkins FTIC core, DNA from the cultured CD4+ T cells underwent TCR sequencing with the Oncomine TCR Beta short-read assay. In-frame beta chains were kept once TCRdb had trimmed the public reads at Q25 with fastp and called clones with MiXCR. Entries that share a CDR3 protein sequence are merged under the most common genes and DNA. For this sample the table gives about 15,000 distinct CDR3 sequences, of which approximately 53% were detected only once. The ten most abundant clones make up about an eighth of the sample.

These receptors have no identified antigens. Sequencing was performed on CD4+ T cells from blood, cultured in vitro. Every receptor here comes from a human donor who had recovered from COVID-19.

The rearrangement joins TRBV11-2 to TRBJ2-3; maybe TRBD2 (5 bases). Germline CDR1 and CDR2: SGHAT and FQNNGV. The V end lost 4 bases, the J end lost 1 base, and 12 bases lay between the germline ends. There are 15 residues in the CDR3. The CDR3 bases are TGTGCCAGCAGCTCCGTAAGCGGTCGCACAGATACGCAGTATTTT. Translated: CASSSVSGRTDTQYF.

The V gene is TRBV29-1, the J gene TRBJ1-4; possibly TRBD1 for D (6 bases). V was cut by 7 bases and J by 8 bases, with 11 bases left in between. CDR3 length: 11 amino acids. Germline V lookup: CDR1 SQVTM, CDR2 ANQGSEA. DNA of the CDR3: TGCAGCGCTAGACAGGTCGAAAAACTGTTTTTT. Translation gives CSARQVEKLFF.

This clonotype appeared a few times. This chain connects TRBV20-1 to TRBJ1-2; 9 bases fit TRBD1. Germline V gene lookup returns CDR1 DFQATT and CDR2 SNEGSKA (reference sequence). The V segment lost 3 bases and the J segment 8 bases; nucleotides outside the gene matches: 10. The CDR3 runs 14 residues. Here the CDR3 DNA reads TGCAGTGCTAGGGTGGGGACAGGGATCTCGGGCTACACCTTC. Translating gives CSARVGTGISGYTF.

This clonotype has only a few counts. The CDR3 region is CASSHETGSRTEAFF. The CDR3 region has the DNA TGTGCCAGCAGTCATGAGACAGGGAGCCGCACTGAAGCTTTCTTT. The V and J genes are TRBV7-3 and TRBJ1-1; 7 bases are shared with TRBD1. The CDR3 totals 15 residues. Germline CDR1 reads SGHTA; CDR2 reads FQGTGA. With V trimmed by 6 bases and J by 4 bases, 11 bases remained unmatched.

This rearrangement joins TRBV10-3 to TRBJ2-3, with TRBD2 identical over 7 bases. Germline CDR1 and CDR2: ENHRY and SYGVKD. CDR3 length: 16 residues. V lost 4 bases, J lost 3 bases, and 10 bases stayed unmatched. In DNA, the CDR3 is TGTGCCATCAGTGGCTCATTAGCCGGGGGGACAGATACGCAGTATTTT. The encoded protein is CAISGSLAGGTDTQYF.

This clonotype turned up a few times. The V gene is TRBV10-1, the J gene TRBJ1-1; a possible D gene is TRBD1 (5 bases). The V end was cut by 4 bases, the J end by 5 bases, with 11 bases between. The V gene's germline CDR1 is WNHNN and CDR2 SYGVQD (reference sequence). The CDR3 consists of 13 residues. As DNA, the CDR3 is TGCGCCAGCAGTGGGAATAGGGGAACTGAAGCTTTCTTT. Translating it yields CASSGNRGTEAFF.

This clonotype was counted between two and nine times. The rearrangement uses TRBV27 and TRBJ1-6; 8 positions match TRBD1. V was pared by 3 bases and J by 8 bases, with 0 bases of the junction left unmatched. The CDR3 runs to 13 residues. CDR1 is MNHEY, CDR2 SMNVEV, per germline (reference sequence). The CDR3 sequence: CASSFRGHSPLHF. The CDR3 coding sequence is TGTGCCAGCAGTTTCAGGGGGCATTCACCCCTCCACTTT.

This clonotype was recorded a few times. This rearrangement joins TRBV20-1 to TRBJ2-2, with 8 bases fitting TRBD1. Per germline, CDR1 DFQATT and CDR2 SNEGSKA (reference sequence). V trimming: 5 bases; J trimming: 3 bases; junction bases outside the gene matches: 8. This CDR3 spans 15 amino acids. CDR3 region: CSAPRTGRDTGELFF. CDR3 sequence (DNA): TGCAGTGCTCCCCGGACAGGGCGAGACACCGGGGAGCTGTTTTTT.

The CDR3 is CASSYSGTSTGEQYF. Written as DNA, the CDR3 is TGTGCCAGCAGTTACTCCGGGACCTCAACCGGCGAGCAGTACTTC. The chain has TRBV11-2 and TRBJ2-7; D assignment may be TRBD1 or TRBD2 (5 bases each). This CDR3 region has 15 residues. CDR1 and CDR2 (germline): SGHAT, FQNNGV. The V end was cut by 6 bases, the J end by 6 bases, with 21 bases between.

This clonotype turned up a few times. The V gene is TRBV12-3 or TRBV12-4, the J gene TRBJ1-1; a weak D match, TRBD1 (6 bases). CDR3 size: 14 residues. V lost 4 bases to trimming and J lost 5 bases, with 14 bases between them. CDR3 coding DNA: TGTGCCAGCAGTTGGGGGCAGGTGGGAACTGAAGCTTTCTTT. This codes for CASSWGQVGTEAFF.

This clonotype was counted once. A junction end diverges from the germline sequence, so it may reflect a read error. This chain joins TRBV7-8 and TRBJ2-2, with 9 bases identical to TRBD1. Per the germline V gene, CDR1 is SGHVS and CDR2 is FQNEAQ. The CDR3 is made up of 17 amino acids. CDR3 sequence (DNA): TGTGCCAGCAGCTTATCTTGGACAGGGGTCAACACCGGGGAGCCGTTTTTT. It codes for CASSLSWTGVNTGEPFF. The full variable domain, completed using reference TRBV7-8 and TRBJ2-2, is GAGVSQSPRYKVAKRGQDVALRCDPISGHVSLFWYQQALGQGPEFLTYFQNEAQLDKSGLPSDRFFAERPEGSVSTLKIQRTQQEDSAVYLCASSLSWTGVNTGEPFFGEGSRLTVL.

In regard to this clonotype: A read error may produce the germline difference seen at one junction end. This chain connects TRBV11-1 to TRBJ1-1; 8 nucleotides agree with TRBD1. The CDR3 loop spans 17 amino acids. Germline values: CDR1 SGHAT, CDR2 FQDESV (reference sequence). The CDR3 loop is CASSLEEARGLETEAFF. The DNA for the CDR3 is TGCGCCAGCAGCTTGGAAGAGGCCAGGGGGCTGGAAACTGAAGCTTTCTTT.

V is TRBV10-3 and J is TRBJ2-3, with 8 bases fitting TRBD1. The ends lost 0 bases at V and 0 bases at J; junction bases unmatched: 2. There are 16 residues in the CDR3. The germline gives CDR1 ENHRY, CDR2 SYGVKD. Here the CDR3 reads CAISESTGASTDTQYF. CDR3 nucleotide sequence: TGTGCCATCAGTGAGTCGACAGGGGCTAGCACAGATACGCAGTATTTT.

The rearrangement joins TRBV20-1 to TRBJ2-7, with TRBD2 identical over 12 bases. CDR1 is DFQATT and CDR2 is SNEGSKA in the germline V gene (reference sequence). The CDR3 is made up of 17 amino acids. J was trimmed by 0 bases and V by 3 bases; bases with no gene match: 9. The CDR3 here is CSASRSSGGVSSYEQYF. As DNA, the CDR3 is TGCAGTGCTAGTCGGTCTAGCGGGGGGGTCAGCTCCTACGAGCAGTACTTC.

V gene TRBV6-1 combines with J gene TRBJ2-1; 10 bases are a match to TRBD1. This CDR3 has 15 amino acids. V shed 2 bases and J 8 bases; nucleotides not matched to a gene: 6. The germline V gene has CDR1 MNHNS and CDR2 SASEGT. CDR3 residues: CASSEPGTGDHEQFF. CDR3 coding DNA: TGTGCCAGCAGTGAACCCGGGACAGGGGACCATGAGCAGTTCTTC.